This passage covers 16 T cell receptor beta chains from one sample sequenced in a study of cytomegalovirus exposure and HLA in healthy donors. PCR primers comprised 60 Vbeta and 13 Jbeta primers. Method: immunoSEQ multiplex PCR; TCRdb's copy keeps in-frame clones and lacks some. Among about 180,000 clones, approximately 80% were seen once, and the ten largest hold more than 1.1%. Sequenced: PBMCs. These receptors all come from a girl aged 10 to 17 in good health and CMV-seropositive.

V and J are TRBV13 and TRBJ2-1; TRBD2 aligns across 7 bases. V was clipped by 0 bases and J by 0 bases; unmatched bases: 8. Germline loops: CDR1 PRHDT, CDR2 FYEKMQ (reference sequence). The CDR3 contains 18 residues. CDR3 sequence reads: CASSLGLLAAFSYNEQFF. The CDR3 DNA follows: TGTGCCAGCAGCTTAGGCCTCCTAGCGGCCTTCTCCTACAATGAGCAGTTCTTC.

For this clone: A read error may account for a junction end that differs from germline. The chain recombines TRBV6-1 with TRBJ1-1, with D uncertain. This CDR3 spans 15 amino acids. CDR1 is MNHNS and CDR2 is SASEGT in the germline V gene. The CDR3 DNA follows: TGTGCCAGCAGTGAAGGGCCGGGTCTGAACGCTGAAGCTTTCTTT. This codes for CASSEGPGLNAEAFF.

This chain connects TRBV5-6 to TRBJ1-5; TRBD1 matches 7 bases. The V gene's germline CDR1 is SGHDT and CDR2 YYEEEE. V trimming: 4 bases; J trimming: 0 bases; junction bases outside the gene matches: 7. This CDR3 has 16 residues. The DNA of the CDR3 is TGTGCCAGCAGCATAAGACAGGGAAATAGCAATCAGCCCCAGCATTTT. It codes for CASSIRQGNSNQPQHF.

J is TRBJ2-7 and V is TRBV27; 13 bases line up with TRBD2. With V trimmed by 5 bases and J by 6 bases, 10 bases remained unmatched. CDR1 is MNHEY, CDR2 SMNVEV, per germline (reference sequence). This CDR3 has 16 residues. The CDR3 region is CASSPTGLAGVSEQYF. The DNA of the CDR3 is TGTGCCAGCAGTCCGACCGGACTAGCGGGAGTATCCGAGCAGTACTTC.

The V call is TRBV6-1, the J call TRBJ2-5; 10 positions agree with TRBD1. The better agreement between TRBJ2-7 and the DNA end casts doubt on the J call. The CDR3 sequence is 15 residues long. Germline V gives CDR1 MNHNS, CDR2 SASEGT. CDR3 DNA: TGTGCCAGCAGCCCGGGACAGGGGAATACCTACGAGCAGTACTTC. Its translation: CASSPGQGNTYEQYF.

The CDR3 DNA follows: TGCGCCAGCAGCCAAGATAATGGCGGGAGCCGGCCGGCCCAGTACTTC. Protein sequence: CASSQDNGGSRPAQYF. The chain uses TRBV4-1 and TRBJ2-5; 7 bases map to TRBD2. CDR1 is MGHRA and CDR2 is YSYEKL in the germline V gene. The J segment lost 9 bases and the V segment lost 0 bases, leaving 13 bases of the junction unmatched. CDR3 size: 16 residues.

The chain is built from TRBV6-6 and TRBJ1-1; possible D gene TRBD1, 5 bases. The CDR3 totals 13 residues. CDR1 and CDR2 from the germline V gene are MNHNY and SVGAGI (reference sequence). Trimming cost V 3 bases and J 8 bases, with 13 bases left between them. The DNA for the CDR3 is TGTGCCAGCAGTTATGCCGGGAGGACAGAAGCTTTCTTT. This encodes CASSYAGRTEAFF.

This chain's CDR3 is CAWSVLTGGFGNTIYF. The CDR3 nucleotides read TGTGCCTGGAGTGTCCTGACAGGGGGCTTCGGAAACACCATATATTTT. The J gene is TRBJ1-3, the V gene TRBV30, with 10 bases aligning to TRBD1. This CDR3 contains 16 residues. In germline, CDR1 is GTSNPN, CDR2 SVGIG (reference sequence). Losses at the gene ends were 0 bases for V and 4 bases for J; bases not matched to a gene: 6.

The V and J genes are TRBV19 and TRBJ1-1, with D possibly being TRBD1 (5 bases). This CDR3 region has 13 residues. V was clipped by 10 bases and J by 4 bases, with 16 bases between them. Per germline, CDR1 LNHDA and CDR2 SQIVND (reference sequence). The CDR3 protein is CATRLGRGTEAFF. The CDR3 DNA reads TGTGCCACCAGACTCGGGAGGGGCACTGAAGCTTTCTTT. The full variable domain, with the rest looked up from reference TRBV19 and TRBJ1-1, is DGGITQSPKYLFRKEGQNVTLSCEQNLNHDAMYWYRQDPGQGLRLIYYSQIVNDFQKGDIAEGYSVSREKKESFPLTVTSAQKNPTAFYLCATRLGRGTEAFFGQGTRLTVV.

V is TRBV10-3 and J is TRBJ2-5; TRBD2 matches 15 bases. The CDR3 has 16 residues. Unmatched junction bases numbered 5, after V lost 4 bases and J lost 5 bases. From germline, CDR1 is ENHRY and CDR2 SYGVKD. This chain's CDR3 is CAISGTGLAGGETQYF. The CDR3, as DNA: TGTGCCATCAGTGGGACCGGACTAGCGGGAGGGGAGACCCAGTACTTC.

The gene calls are TRBV7-8 and TRBJ2-2, with D possibly TRBD1 on 6 matching bases. Germline V CDR1 and CDR2: SGHVS, FQNEAQ. The CDR3 totals 16 residues. Between the trimmed V and J ends, which lost 4 bases and 4 bases, there was a span of 16 bases. In nucleotides, the CDR3 is TGTGCCAGCAGCTCCCCCCAGGGACACAGCACCGGGGAGCTGTTTTTT. The encoded protein is CASSSPQGHSTGELFF.

The rearrangement joins TRBV5-4 to TRBJ2-2; D possibly corresponds to TRBD2 (5 bases). Germline V CDR1 and CDR2: SGHNT, YYREEE (reference sequence). Trimming shortened V by 1 base and J by 9 bases, and 19 bases separated the two germline ends. CDR3 length equals 16 residues. The CDR3 loop reads CASSLPRATSPRELFF. The CDR3 DNA is TGTGCCAGCAGCTTGCCCCGCGCAACTAGTCCCCGGGAGCTGTTTTTT.

The rearrangement links TRBV5-1 to TRBJ2-4, with 8 bases fitting TRBD1. CDR1 and CDR2 from the germline V gene are SGHRS and YFSETQ. The CDR3 loop spans 16 amino acids. The junction had 11 bases not matched to a gene; V was cut back by 0 bases and J by 9 bases. In nucleotides, the CDR3 is TGCGCCAGCAGCTTGGGAGTTCAGGGGGCGTTTCTCATTCAGTACTTC. Translating it yields CASSLGVQGAFLIQYF.

The rearrangement links TRBV12-5 to TRBJ2-2, with 15 bases aligning to TRBD2. CDR3 size: 21 residues. Germline assignment: CDR1 LGHNT and CDR2 FRNRAP. V lost 2 bases, J lost 2 bases, and 12 bases stayed unmatched. For the CDR3, the DNA is TGTGCTAGTGGTTTGAAGAATCGGGGACTAGCGGGAGGAAGAAACACCGGGGAGCTGTTTTTT. It yields the protein CASGLKNRGLAGGRNTGELFF.

The chain is built from TRBV7-9 and TRBJ1-1; tentatively, D is TRBD1 (6 bases). Trimming took off 0 bases at V and 8 bases at J, with 22 bases between the two ends. This CDR3 region has 17 residues. Germline lookup yields CDR1 SEHNR and CDR2 FQNEAQ (reference sequence). This CDR3 is CASSLAWSQGRRIEAFF. The CDR3 DNA reads as TGTGCCAGCAGCTTAGCGTGGTCACAGGGCAGGAGGATCGAAGCTTTCTTT. The whole variable domain, filled in from reference TRBV7-9 and TRBJ1-1, reads DTGVSQNPRHKITKRGQNVTFRCDPISEHNRLYWYRQTLGQGPEFLTYFQNEAQLEKSRLLSDRFSAERPKGSFSTLEIQRTEQGDSAMYLCASSLAWSQGRRIEAFFGQGTRLTVV.

V gene TRBV28 combines with J gene TRBJ2-7; 8 bases match TRBD2. The CDR3 has 15 residues. CDR1 and CDR2 from the germline V gene are MDHEN and SYDVKM. J lost 3 bases, V lost 3 bases, and 7 bases had no gene match. Here the CDR3 DNA reads TGTGCCAGCAGTTTCGGGGGGGTTCCCTACTACGAGCAGTACTTC. This encodes CASSFGGVPYYEQYF.